Listed below are T cell receptor beta chains from one sample, sequenced in a study of Graves' ophthalmopathy and Graves' hyperthyroidism. TCRdb recomputed calls from the multiplex PCR reads with MiXCR, one row per CDR3 protein. The sample records some 520,000 distinct CDR3 sequences, approximately 15% being singletons. Material: blood. The source of these receptors is a woman aged 30 to 39 with Graves' ophthalmopathy. CDR3s include the opening cysteine and the closing phenylalanine or tryptophan. Size tells how often a clone was seen (once, few, many) or the class of an expanded clone, and some rows leave it out.

J gene: TRBJ1-2; CDR3 length: 12; clone size: many; V gene: TRBV18; CDR3 protein: CASSTDSYGYTF
J gene: TRBJ1-2; CDR3 length: 15; clone size: many; V gene: TRBV6-2/TRBV6-3; CDR3 protein: CASSYSVQDAYGYTF
J gene: TRBJ1-1; CDR3 length: 13; clone size: many; V gene: TRBV6-5; CDR3 protein: CASSYVSGTEAFF
J gene: TRBJ1-1; CDR3 length: 14; clone size: once; V gene: TRBV28; CDR3 protein: CASSEQGGRTKAFF
J gene: TRBJ1-2; CDR3 length: 14; clone size: many; V gene: TRBV28; CDR3 protein: CASREGEPNYGYTF
J gene: TRBJ1-2; CDR3 length: 13; clone size: NA; V gene: TRBV28; CDR3 protein: CASRPGTAYGYTF
J gene: TRBJ2-4; CDR3 length: 12; clone size: many; V gene: TRBV11-3; CDR3 protein: CASSLDTHIQYF
J gene: TRBJ2-2; CDR3 length: 15; clone size: few; V gene: TRBV2; CDR3 protein: CASSEWGRTTGELFF
J gene: TRBJ1-1; CDR3 length: 12; clone size: NA; V gene: TRBV28; CDR3 protein: CASKRAGTEAFF
J gene: TRBJ2-7; CDR3 length: 15; clone size: many; V gene: TRBV12-3/TRBV12-4; CDR3 protein: CASSSSSGNPYEQYF
J gene: TRBJ2-5; CDR3 length: 15; clone size: many; V gene: TRBV20-1; CDR3 protein: CSASRFSQYQETQYF
J gene: TRBJ2-5; CDR3 length: 15; clone size: many; V gene: TRBV5-1; CDR3 protein: CASSFIAGGPKTQYF
J gene: TRBJ1-5; CDR3 length: 14; clone size: many; V gene: TRBV6-5; CDR3 protein: CASSYRELDQPQHF
J gene: TRBJ1-6; CDR3 length: 12; clone size: many; V gene: TRBV28; CDR3 protein: CGSTGPNSPLHF
J gene: TRBJ1-4; CDR3 length: 14; clone size: NA; V gene: TRBV19; CDR3 protein: CATSMGRSEEKLFF
J gene: TRBJ1-1; CDR3 length: 12; clone size: many; V gene: TRBV12-3/TRBV12-4; CDR3 protein: CASSTGPTEAFF
J gene: TRBJ2-7; CDR3 length: 15; clone size: few; V gene: TRBV18; CDR3 protein: CASSPKTGGSYEQYF
J gene: TRBJ2-2; CDR3 length: 13; clone size: few; V gene: TRBV20-1; CDR3 protein: CSALAGGSGELFF
J gene: TRBJ2-7; CDR3 length: 13; clone size: many; V gene: TRBV29-1; CDR3 protein: CSVATGRSYEQYF
J gene: TRBJ1-6; CDR3 length: 17; clone size: NA; V gene: TRBV27; CDR3 protein: CASRPTLRDRVGSPLHF
J gene: TRBJ1-2; CDR3 length: 12; clone size: many; V gene: TRBV12-3/TRBV12-4; CDR3 protein: CASSSGGYGYTF
J gene: TRBJ1-1; CDR3 length: 13; clone size: many; V gene: TRBV5-1; CDR3 protein: CASSPDSITEAFF
J gene: TRBJ2-7; CDR3 length: 14; clone size: many; V gene: TRBV28; CDR3 protein: CASSQHPPSYEQYF
J gene: TRBJ1-1; CDR3 length: 15; clone size: many; V gene: TRBV10-1; CDR3 protein: CASRSDRGLNTEAFF
J gene: TRBJ2-5; CDR3 length: 16; clone size: many; V gene: TRBV28; CDR3 protein: CASSQPTGGFLGTQYF
J gene: TRBJ2-2; CDR3 length: 14; clone size: NA; V gene: TRBV5-1; CDR3 protein: CASSSALAGGELFF
J gene: TRBJ2-7; CDR3 length: 15; clone size: NA; V gene: TRBV5-5; CDR3 protein: CASSKTGPRAYEQYF
J gene: TRBJ1-2; CDR3 length: 15; clone size: many; V gene: TRBV10-3; CDR3 protein: CATRSMGGTNYDYTF
J gene: TRBJ1-2; CDR3 length: 16; clone size: many; V gene: TRBV20-1; CDR3 protein: CSARGTGRGTWYGYTF